This T cell receptor beta chain was recovered during a study of T cells in localized non-small cell lung cancer. After removal of 7 bases from V and 4 bases from J, the junction contained 8 bases not matched to a gene. The CDR3 consists of 14 residues. CDR1 is SNHLY, CDR2 FYNNEI, per germline. Here immunoSEQ multiplex PCR was the method, and the copy in TCRdb shows in-frame clones only, minus some. Among tens of thousands of clones listed, about 90% were seen once. Points from the study as a whole: Adjacent lung had a median around 60 of the 100 largest tumor clones. One tumor region alone was sequenced, and heterogeneity therefore remains possible. Highest T cell clonality was seen in uninvolved adjacent lung, surpassing that measured in tumor. With higher T cell density in blood came longer overall survival.

This clone is medium-sized (0.01 to 0.1%) by share. What it binds is not known. This receptor was taken from a man aged 40 to 75 with stage I squamous cell lung carcinoma. The chain carries TRBV2 and TRBJ1-1, with 8 bases matching TRBD1. Sequencing was performed on peripheral blood, taken before any cancer treatment. The CDR3 sequence: CASIPDRAGTEAFF. The CDR3 DNA follows: TGTGCCAGCATCCCGGACAGGGCGGGCACTGAAGCTTTCTTT. The full variable domain, with the rest looked up from reference TRBV2 and TRBJ1-1, is EPEVTQTPSHQVTQMGQEVILRCVPISNHLYFYWYRQILGQKVEFLVSFYNNEISEKSEIFDDQFSVERPDGSNFTLKIRSTKLEDSAMYFCASIPDRAGTEAFFGQGTRLTVV.